The 2 T cell receptor beta chains below all came from one sample that was sequenced in a study of graft-versus-host responses after intestinal transplantation. Measured with immunoSEQ multiplex PCR; TCRdb has only the in-frame clones, and not every one. The top ten hold around 0.98% of the sample, which has around 100,000 clones, roughly 87% seen once. The antigens of these receptors remain unknown. The sequences come from unstimulated CD4+ T cells sorted from spleen or lymph node cells, collected before transplant. All receptors come from a human donor who was the organ donor for an intestinal transplant.

The chain uses TRBV10-3 and TRBJ1-6; 10 bases are shared with TRBD1. CDR1 is ENHRY, CDR2 SYGVKD, per germline. V was clipped by 3 bases and J by 9 bases; unmatched bases: 5. This CDR3 region has 15 residues. The CDR3 is CAISELGQGFSPLHF. The CDR3 bases are TGTGCCATCAGTGAATTGGGACAGGGGTTTTCACCCCTCCACTTT.

The chain uses TRBV6-5 and TRBJ2-3; TRBD1 might be the D (5 bases). This CDR3 is 15 amino acids long. V was clipped by 6 bases and J by 0 bases, with 13 bases between them. In germline, CDR1 is MNHEY, CDR2 SVGAGI. CDR3 coding DNA: TGTGCCAGCAGCGCGACAGTTTCTAGCACAGATACGCAGTATTTT. This codes for CASSATVSSTDTQYF.